This passage covers 30 T cell receptor beta chains from one sample sequenced in a study of T cell responses to AZD1222 COVID-19 vaccine. This table comes from immunoSEQ multiplex PCR, and its TCRdb copy is limited to in-frame clones, with some not included. The table lists about 160,000 clones, 88% of them singletons, with more than 4% in the top ten. The source was peripheral blood, collected 28 days after the second AZD1222 dose. All receptors come from an adult who received the AZD1222 COVID-19 vaccine.

CDR3 residues: CASSQQTGQGYTF. The CDR3 nucleotides read TGTGCCAGCAGCCAACAGACAGGGCAGGGCTACACCTTC. The chain links TRBV3-1 (or the pseudogene TRBV3-2) to TRBJ1-2; 7 bases line up with TRBD1. Losses at the gene ends were 2 bases for V and 8 bases for J; bases not matched to a gene: 5. Germline loops: CDR1 LGHDT, CDR2 YNNKEL (reference sequence). The CDR3 is 13 residues long.

The chain uses TRBV6-5 and TRBJ1-5; possible D gene TRBD1, 5 bases. CDR1 MNHEY and CDR2 SVGAGI come from the germline V gene. This CDR3 region has 15 residues. Trimming cost V 0 bases and J 4 bases, with 10 bases left between them. The CDR3 DNA sequence: TGTGCCAGCAGTTACTCGGGGGAGAGGAATCAGCCCCAGCATTTT. Its protein is CASSYSGERNQPQHF.

The chain carries TRBV10-3 and TRBJ2-3, with a possible D match to TRBD2 (6 bases). The CDR3 has 14 amino acids. The V gene lost 3 bases and the J gene lost 2 bases, with 9 bases spanning the gap. The germline V gene encodes CDR1 ENHRY and CDR2 SYGVKD. The CDR3 region is CAISEWGDTDTQYF. The CDR3 DNA follows: TGTGCCATCAGTGAATGGGGGGACACAGATACGCAGTATTTT.

This clone has just a few counts. The chain has TRBV7-9 and TRBJ2-5; perhaps TRBD2 as D (6 bases). The CDR3 totals 14 residues. Trimming removed 5 bases from V and 1 base from J, with 11 bases in between. CDR1 is SEHNR and CDR2 is FQNEAQ in the germline V gene (reference sequence). CDR3 sequence: CASSRGTVQETQYF. The CDR3 DNA is TGTGCCAGCAGCCGTGGGACTGTCCAAGAGACCCAGTACTTC.

This sequence joins TRBV6-1 and TRBJ1-4; no clear D. Trimming removed 3 bases from V and 0 bases from J, with 8 bases in between. Germline V CDR1 and CDR2: MNHNS, SASEGT. The CDR3 is made up of 15 amino acids. The CDR3 nucleotides are TGTGCCAGCAGTGACAACATGGCAACTAATGAAAAACTGTTTTTT. Its protein is CASSDNMATNEKLFF.

J is TRBJ1-6 and V is TRBV12-3 or TRBV12-4; D is unresolved. This CDR3 contains 13 residues. Trimming took 6 bases from V and 5 from J, leaving 8 bases between them. CDR3 bases: TGTGCCAGCAGCCCTGTAAATAATTCACCCCTCCACTTT. Translation: CASSPVNNSPLHF.

The chain is built from TRBV7-2 and TRBJ1-1; no reliable D call. V shed 5 bases and J shed 1 base, with 11 bases lying between them. This CDR3 is 14 amino acids long. Germline loops: CDR1 SGHTA, CDR2 FQGNSA. DNA for the CDR3: TGTGCCAGCAGCATAGGGCCGGCGAACACTGAAGCTTTCTTT. Its translation: CASSIGPANTEAFF. The complete variable domain, with remaining parts taken from reference TRBV7-2 and TRBJ1-1, reads GAGVSQSPSNKVTEKGKDVELRCDPISGHTALYWYRQSLGQGLEFLIYFQGNSAPDKSGLPSDRFSAERTGGSVSTLTIQRTQQEDSAVYLCASSIGPANTEAFFGQGTRLTVV.

This clone appeared a single time. V usage is TRBV2 and J usage is TRBJ1-2; the D gene is possibly TRBD1 (6 bases). Per the germline V gene, CDR1 is SNHLY and CDR2 is FYNNEI. The germline V and J ends were trimmed by 7 bases and 2 bases, with 14 bases remaining between them. This CDR3 spans 14 amino acids. In nucleotides, the CDR3 is TGTGCCAGCACGGGGGCCCTCGAAAACTATGGCTACACCTTC. It codes for CASTGALENYGYTF.

This sequence joins TRBV27 and TRBJ1-2; D gene ambiguous. The CDR3 is 13 amino acids. The germline V and J ends were trimmed by 3 bases and 8 bases, with 13 bases remaining between them. The V gene's germline CDR1 is MNHEY and CDR2 SMNVEV (reference sequence). CDR3 sequence: CASSFRRGGGYTF. The DNA for the CDR3 is TGTGCCAGCAGTTTTCGTCGGGGTGGCGGCTACACCTTC.

CDR3 DNA: TGCGCCAGCAGCTTTAGTCCGGTTGAGCAGTTCTTC. It translates to CASSFSPVEQFF. This rearrangement joins TRBV5-1 to TRBJ2-1; unclear D gene. The V gene's germline CDR1 is SGHRS and CDR2 YFSETQ. Trimming took 2 bases from V and 9 from J, leaving 9 bases between them. The CDR3 runs 12 residues.

This clone was seen just once. The chain recombines TRBV6-6 with TRBJ1-6; D ambiguous. V lost 5 bases and J lost 10, with 9 bases in between. The germline CDR1 and CDR2 sequences are MNHNY and SVGAGI (reference sequence). There are 12 residues in the CDR3. This chain's CDR3 is CASSRTDSPLHF. CDR3 nucleotide sequence: TGTGCCAGCAGTCGCACGGACTCACCCCTCCACTTT.

This sequence joins TRBV5-1 and TRBJ1-6; 9 nucleotides match TRBD1. With V trimmed by 4 bases and J by 3 bases, 5 bases remained unmatched. The germline V gene encodes CDR1 SGHRS and CDR2 YFSETQ. There are 16 residues in the CDR3. The CDR3 spells CASSPGQGSYNSPLHF. CDR3 bases: TGCGCCAGCAGCCCGGGACAGGGTAGCTATAATTCACCCCTCCACTTT.

This clone appeared a single time. V is TRBV3-1 (or the pseudogene TRBV3-2) and J is TRBJ2-3; D possibly corresponds to TRBD2 (5 bases). Per germline, CDR1 LGHDT and CDR2 YNNKEL (reference sequence). V lost 1 base to trimming and J lost 4 bases, with 12 bases between them. This CDR3 spans 15 amino acids. CDR3 coding DNA: TGTGCCAGCAGCCAAGGATCGGGGAAGGCAGATACGCAGTATTTT. Translating gives CASSQGSGKADTQYF.

The chain couples TRBV7-9 to TRBJ1-4, with D unresolved. Trimming removed 5 bases from V and 3 bases from J, with 13 bases in between. This CDR3 spans 15 amino acids. Germline values: CDR1 SEHNR, CDR2 FQNEAQ (reference sequence). CDR3 residues: CASSPSPGPNEKLFF. The CDR3, as DNA: TGTGCCAGCAGCCCCTCCCCAGGTCCTAATGAAAAACTGTTTTTT.

The V call is TRBV30, the J call TRBJ1-2; D might be TRBD1 (6 bases). Trimming removed 5 bases at V and 7 bases at J, with 17 bases between. The CDR3 totals 13 residues. In germline, CDR1 is GTSNPN, CDR2 SVGIG (reference sequence). Written as DNA, the CDR3 is TGTGCCTGGGGGGGGGCAGCGGCCCGTGGCTACACCTTC. Translated, it gives CAWGGAAARGYTF.

The rearrangement joins TRBV7-5 to TRBJ2-7; the D call of TRBD1 is as the table states it, not checked on the DNA. TRBV7-5 is shown as a pseudogene. The CDR3 spans 15 residues. The CDR3 spells CARRHSRVRNHEQYF. The CDR3 bases are TGTGCCAGAAGGCACTCCAGGGTTAGGAACCACGAGCAGTACTTC.

The rearrangement links TRBV9 to TRBJ1-1; TRBD1 aligns across 8 bases. Trimming removed 2 bases from V and 4 bases from J; junction bases left unmatched: 4. Germline loops: CDR1 SGDLS, CDR2 YYNGEE. This CDR3 comprises 14 residues. For the CDR3, the DNA is TGTGCCAGCAGCGTCCCAGGGGGCGGCACTGAAGCTTTCTTT. It is translated as CASSVPGGGTEAFF. Variable domain in full (rest from reference TRBV9 and TRBJ1-1): DSGVTQTPKHLITATGQRVTLRCSPRSGDLSVYWYQQSLDQGLQFLIQYYNGEERAKGNILERFSAQQFPDLHSELNLSSLELGDSALYFCASSVPGGGTEAFFGQGTRLTVV.

This chain connects TRBV7-9 to TRBJ2-2; weak D call: TRBD1 (6 bases). The germline CDR1 and CDR2 sequences are SEHNR and FQNEAQ (reference sequence). Trimming left V 5 bases short and J 1 base short, with 14 bases between. This CDR3 contains 16 residues. The CDR3, as DNA: TGTGCCAGCAGCACCCCGGGACACAGGAACACCGGGGAGCTGTTTTTT. It specifies CASSTPGHRNTGELFF.

This clone was recorded a few times. The V call is TRBV24-1, the J call TRBJ1-6; perhaps TRBD1 as D (6 bases). Germline V CDR1 and CDR2: KGHDR, SFDVKD. This CDR3 contains 17 residues. With 3 bases removed from V and 6 bases from J, the gap between germline ends came to 17 bases. This CDR3 reads CATSDLPRTEVNSPLHF. For the CDR3, the DNA is TGTGCCACCAGTGATCTGCCTCGGACAGAAGTTAATTCACCCCTCCACTTT.

This rearrangement joins TRBV4-1 to TRBJ1-4; 10 bases are shared with TRBD1. This CDR3 has 19 residues. V gave up 3 bases and J gave up 7 bases; unmatched junction bases: 17. Per the germline V gene, CDR1 is MGHRA and CDR2 is YSYEKL. The CDR3 region is CASSQGGTGAPRIGEKLFF. Here the CDR3 DNA reads TGCGCCAGCAGCCAGGGCGGGACAGGGGCTCCTCGCATAGGTGAAAAACTGTTTTTT.

The chain has TRBV7-6 and TRBJ2-5; 7 bases fit TRBD2. The CDR3 length is 16 residues. V trimming: 0 bases; J trimming: 0 bases; junction bases outside the gene matches: 4. Germline V gives CDR1 SGHVS, CDR2 FNYEAQ. The CDR3 protein is CASSLAGRGNQETQYF. In nucleotides, the CDR3 is TGTGCCAGCAGCTTAGCGGGGCGGGGGAACCAAGAGACCCAGTACTTC.

This rearrangement joins TRBV29-1 to TRBJ1-2; D is perhaps TRBD1 (6 bases). The CDR3 has 13 amino acids. The germline V gene has CDR1 SQVTM and CDR2 ANQGSEA. V gave up 6 bases and J gave up 4 bases, with 15 bases separating them. CDR3 sequence: CSVRDIGFYGYTF. The DNA for the CDR3 is TGCAGCGTCCGGGACATTGGGTTCTATGGCTACACCTTC. Looking up the rest from reference TRBV29-1 and TRBJ1-2 gives the full variable domain: SAVISQKPSRDICQRGTSLTIQCQVDSQVTMMFWYRQQPGQSLTLIATANQGSEATYESGFVIDKFPISRPNLTFSTLTVSNMSPEDSSIYLCSVRDIGFYGYTFGSGTRLTVV.

The gene calls are TRBV6-5 and TRBJ1-2; maybe TRBD1 (5 bases). V lost 2 bases and J lost 5, with 12 bases in between. The CDR3 is made up of 14 amino acids. CDR1 and CDR2 (germline): MNHEY, SVGAGI. CDR3 DNA: TGTGCCAGCAGTTACGTCAGGGCAGGGTATGGCTACACCTTC. This gives the protein CASSYVRAGYGYTF.

The J gene is TRBJ2-7, the V gene TRBV27; D possibly corresponds to TRBD1 (6 bases). The CDR3 is made up of 17 amino acids. V was pared by 3 bases and J by 0 bases, with 18 bases between. In germline, CDR1 is MNHEY, CDR2 SMNVEV (reference sequence). The DNA of the CDR3 is TGTGCCAGCAGTTTTTCAGGGACACCCGAGAGCTCCTACGAGCAGTACTTC. Residues: CASSFSGTPESSYEQYF.

The chain recombines TRBV3-1 (or the pseudogene TRBV3-2) with TRBJ1-6; D perhaps matches TRBD1 (6 bases). The V gene's germline CDR1 is LGHDT and CDR2 YNNKEL (reference sequence). The CDR3 runs 12 residues. V dropped 6 bases and J dropped 9 bases, with 9 bases sitting between them. The DNA of the CDR3 is TGTGCCAGCAGTACAGGGATTTCACCCCTCCACTTT. Translation gives CASSTGISPLHF.

The V gene is TRBV3-1 (or the pseudogene TRBV3-2), the J gene TRBJ1-1; D unclear. Germline CDR1 and CDR2: LGHDT and YNNKEL (reference sequence). Between the trimmed V and J ends, which lost 0 bases and 4 bases, there was a span of 9 bases. The CDR3 has 14 residues. The CDR3 DNA sequence: TGTGCCAGCAGCCAAGAATCCAAAGCCACTGAAGCTTTCTTT. It is translated as CASSQESKATEAFF.

The gene calls are TRBV7-2 and TRBJ1-5; no firm D call. From germline, CDR1 is SGHTA and CDR2 FQGNSA. V lost 5 bases to trimming and J lost 7 bases, with 9 bases between them. CDR3 length: 12 amino acids. The CDR3 is CASSPPGQPQHF. In nucleotides, the CDR3 is TGTGCCAGCAGCCCACCCGGGCAGCCCCAGCATTTT.

The chain is built from TRBV19 and TRBJ1-2; 7 bases align to TRBD1. This CDR3 comprises 15 residues. Trimming at V came to 5 bases and at J to 5 bases, leaving 11 bases not matched to a gene. Looked up from germline, CDR1 is LNHDA and CDR2 is SQIVND (reference sequence). The CDR3, as DNA: TGTGCCAGTAGTTCCGAGGACAGGTTACATTATGGCTACACCTTC. Translated: CASSSEDRLHYGYTF.

Concerning this clone itself: The sample contains more than one DNA sequence encoding this CDR3. This chain connects TRBV4-2 to TRBJ2-7, with a possible D match to TRBD2 (6 bases). The CDR3 spans 15 residues. The V and J ends lost 1 base and 1 base respectively, with 11 bases between them. Per the germline V gene, CDR1 is LGHNA and CDR2 is YNFKEQ. CDR3 coding DNA: TGTGCCAGCAGCCAAGTGAGGGACTCTTCCTACGAGCAGTACTTC. Protein sequence: CASSQVRDSSYEQYF.

This chain joins TRBV2 and TRBJ1-1; D is undetermined. The length of the CDR3 is 12 residues. Deletions cut 8 bases from V and 3 bases from J, with 10 bases between. Germline CDR1 reads SNHLY; CDR2 reads FYNNEI. The CDR3 reads CASDKEHTEAFF. The CDR3 DNA reads as TGTGCCAGCGACAAGGAGCACACTGAAGCTTTCTTT. Full variable domain (missing parts from reference TRBV2 and TRBJ1-1): EPEVTQTPSHQVTQMGQEVILRCVPISNHLYFYWYRQILGQKVEFLVSFYNNEISEKSEIFDDQFSVERPDGSNFTLKIRSTKLEDSAMYFCASDKEHTEAFFGQGTRLTVV.